One sample yielded the 32 T cell receptor beta chains listed below, sequenced in a study of cytomegalovirus exposure and HLA in healthy donors. Researchers ran the PCR with 60 Vbeta and 13 Jbeta primers. Sequenced by immunoSEQ multiplex PCR; TCRdb stores in-frame clones only, minus some. Of 100,000 to 150,000 clones in the sample, over 65% were seen once. Input material: PBMCs. The receptors shown here come from a man aged 50 to 60 in good health and CMV-seronegative.

The genes are TRBV20-1 and TRBJ2-3; D remains ambiguous. CDR3 length: 9 residues. V was clipped by 5 bases and J by 7 bases, with 4 bases between them. Germline lookup yields CDR1 DFQATT and CDR2 SNEGSKA (reference sequence). CDR3 bases: TGCAGTGCTCTATATACGCAGTATTTT. It specifies CSALYTQYF.

The chain combines TRBV5-4 with TRBJ1-1; possible D gene TRBD1, 6 bases. V was trimmed by 1 base and J by 1 base, leaving 11 bases between them. CDR1 SGHNT and CDR2 YYREEE come from the germline V gene (reference sequence). CDR3 size: 15 residues. This chain's CDR3 is CASSLRGAANTEAFF. The CDR3 DNA reads TGTGCCAGCAGCTTGCGGGGGGCGGCGAACACTGAAGCTTTCTTT.

This chain joins TRBV10-1 and TRBJ2-1; 7 nucleotides match TRBD2. The CDR3 consists of 13 residues. With 3 bases clipped from V and 6 bases from J, the junction kept 2 bases outside the gene matches. Looked up from germline, CDR1 is WNHNN and CDR2 is SYGVQD (reference sequence). The CDR3 nucleotides are TGCGCCAGCAGTGACGGGGGGATCAATGAGCAGTTCTTC. Translated, it gives CASSDGGINEQFF.

The chain recombines TRBV5-1 with TRBJ2-5; D not certain. Germline CDR1 and CDR2: SGHRS and YFSETQ. Trimming pared 5 bases from V and 4 bases from J, leaving 15 bases between. The CDR3 extends over 14 amino acids. The CDR3 nucleotides read TGCGCCAGCAGTCCGGAGCTTGGGTTAGAGACCCAGTACTTC. It codes for CASSPELGLETQYF.

The chain recombines TRBV7-2 with TRBJ2-2; 8 positions agree with TRBD2. There are 15 residues in the CDR3. V trimming: 3 bases; J trimming: 7 bases; junction bases outside the gene matches: 7. The germline V gene encodes CDR1 SGHTA and CDR2 FQGNSA. The CDR3 nucleotides read TGTGCCAGCAGCTTTAACGGGGGGGCTGGCGGGGAGCTGTTTTTT. It is translated as CASSFNGGAGGELFF.

The chain has TRBV4-3 and TRBJ1-2; the D is unclear. This CDR3 has 14 amino acids. Trimming left V 0 bases short and J 4 bases short, with 9 bases between. CDR1 and CDR2 (germline): LGHNA, YSLEER. The CDR3 nucleotides are TGCGCCAGCAGCCAAGACAGGAGGTTCTATGGCTACACCTTC. Protein: CASSQDRRFYGYTF.

The chain joins TRBV6-4 to TRBJ2-7; D may be TRBD1 (6 bases). Trimming took off 5 bases at V and 3 bases at J, with 11 bases between the two ends. This CDR3 spans 13 amino acids. Germline V CDR1 and CDR2: MRHNA, SNTAGT. The CDR3 is CASSTQGFYEQYV. The CDR3 DNA is TGTGCCAGCAGTACGCAGGGGTTCTACGAGCAGTACGTC.

The chain employs TRBV6-1 and TRBJ2-7, with 9 bases matching TRBD1. The CDR3 has 16 amino acids. CDR1 MNHNS and CDR2 SASEGT come from the germline V gene. V was clipped by 0 bases and J by 2 bases; unmatched bases: 5. This CDR3 reads CASSEAGQGNPYEQYV. CDR3 bases: TGTGCCAGCAGTGAAGCGGGACAGGGTAACCCCTACGAGCAGTACGTC.

The chain employs TRBV18 and TRBJ1-5, with 8 bases aligning to TRBD1. This CDR3 is 16 amino acids long. Germline V gene lookup returns CDR1 KGHSH and CDR2 LQKENI. J was trimmed by 6 bases and V by 3 bases; bases with no gene match: 10. CDR3 amino acids: CASSPQGAGVGQPQHF. Written as DNA, the CDR3 is TGTGCCAGCTCACCTCAGGGGGCCGGGGTCGGTCAGCCCCAGCATTTT.

This chain joins TRBV5-1 and TRBJ1-3; 7 positions agree with TRBD1. The ends lost 4 bases at V and 2 bases at J; junction bases unmatched: 6. This CDR3 region has 15 residues. Germline V gives CDR1 SGHRS, CDR2 YFSETQ. The CDR3 loop reads CASSPDRDPGNTIYF. Here the CDR3 DNA reads TGCGCCAGCAGCCCAGACAGGGACCCTGGAAACACCATATATTTT.

Details on this clone: One junction end does not reproduce the germline sequence, and a read error may be involved. The chain couples TRBV7-9 to TRBJ1-2; D gene ambiguous. CDR1 and CDR2 from the germline V gene are SEHNR and FQNEAQ (reference sequence). The CDR3 sequence is 16 residues long. The CDR3 region has the DNA TGTTCCAGCAGCTTAGGGAACGGGAGGAGACCGGGAGGCTACACCTTC. This translates into CSSSLGNGRRPGGYTF.

The chain combines TRBV4-2 with TRBJ2-3, with D unclear. The CDR3 totals 13 residues. The germline V gene encodes CDR1 LGHNA and CDR2 YNFKEQ. The V end was cut by 3 bases, the J end by 2 bases, with 6 bases between. CDR3 sequence: CASSQLDTDTQYF. The DNA for the CDR3 is TGTGCCAGCAGCCAGCTAGACACAGATACGCAGTATTTT.

The chain is built from TRBV7-6 and TRBJ2-1; 13 nucleotides align to TRBD2. The CDR3 covers 18 residues. Germline loops: CDR1 SGHVS, CDR2 FNYEAQ. The V and J ends lost 5 bases and 8 bases, in that order; junction bases with no gene match: 15. CDR3 sequence (DNA): TGTGCCAGCAGCGCTCAAACTAGCGGGGGGGACCCTTTAGATGAGCAGTTCTTC. It specifies CASSAQTSGGDPLDEQFF. The full variable domain, with the rest looked up from reference TRBV7-6 and TRBJ2-1, is GAGVSQSPRYKVTKRGQDVALRCDPISGHVSLYWYRQALGQGPEFLTYFNYEAQQDKSGLPNDRFSAERPEGSISTLTIQRTEQRDSAMYRCASSAQTSGGDPLDEQFFGPGTRLTVL.

There are a few counts of this clone. V gene TRBV6-4 combines with J gene TRBJ1-2, with D perhaps matching TRBD1 (5 bases). The CDR3 runs to 13 residues. Trimming removed 6 bases at V and 2 bases at J, with 10 bases between. Looked up from germline, CDR1 is MRHNA and CDR2 is SNTAGT. CDR3 residues: CASSAGRNYGYTF. CDR3 bases: TGTGCCAGCAGCGCGGGACGGAACTATGGCTACACCTTC.

This clone was found once. The chain combines TRBV6-1 with TRBJ1-5; tentatively, D is TRBD1 (5 bases). Trimming left V 6 bases short and J 0 bases short, with 9 bases between. Germline V gene sequence: CDR1 MNHNS, CDR2 SASEGT. CDR3 size: 14 residues. In nucleotides, the CDR3 is TGTGCCAGCAGGGACACTTATAGCAATCAGCCCCAGCATTTT. As protein: CASRDTYSNQPQHF.

The V call is TRBV7-2, the J call TRBJ1-5, with D possibly matching TRBD1 (6 bases). Trimming shortened V by 2 bases and J by 3 bases, and 11 bases separated the two germline ends. The CDR3 contains 15 residues. Germline CDR1 and CDR2: SGHTA and FQGNSA. Here the CDR3 DNA reads TGTGCCAGCAGCTTAAGTTCAGGGGACAATCAGCCCCAGCATTTT. This translates into CASSLSSGDNQPQHF.

The chain recombines TRBV7-6 with TRBJ2-7; 7 positions match TRBD2. The CDR3 extends over 13 amino acids. Losses at the gene ends were 5 bases for V and 3 bases for J; bases not matched to a gene: 4. CDR1 and CDR2 from the germline V gene are SGHVS and FNYEAQ. CDR3 in amino acids: CASSAREVYEQYF. The CDR3 nucleotides read TGTGCCAGCAGCGCCCGGGAGGTCTACGAGCAGTACTTC.

The chain is built from TRBV10-2 and TRBJ1-2, with a possible D match to TRBD1 (6 bases). V lost 7 bases, J lost 7 bases, and 22 bases lay in between. Germline V gene lookup returns CDR1 WSHSY and CDR2 SAAADI. The CDR3 is 15 residues long. This CDR3 reads CASTTSSQGIFGYTF. CDR3 coding DNA: TGCGCCAGCACTACATCCTCGCAGGGGATATTTGGCTACACCTTC.

The V gene is TRBV5-5, the J gene TRBJ1-5; 8 bases are shared with TRBD1. With 4 bases clipped from V and 2 bases from J, the junction kept 2 bases outside the gene matches. This CDR3 is built from 14 residues. The V gene's germline CDR1 is SGHKS and CDR2 YYEKEE (reference sequence). CDR3 amino acids: CASSAQGGNQPQHF. CDR3 DNA sequence: TGTGCCAGCAGCGCACAGGGGGGCAATCAGCCCCAGCATTTT. The entire variable domain, with the rest obtained from reference TRBV5-5 and TRBJ1-5, is as follows: DAGVTQSPTHLIKTRGQQVTLRCSPISGHKSVSWYQQVLGQGPQFIFQYYEKEERGRGNFPDRFSARQFPNYSSELNVNALLLGDSALYLCASSAQGGNQPQHFGDGTRLSIL.

This chain links TRBV6-5 with TRBJ1-1, with 10 bases lining up with TRBD1. V shed 2 bases, J shed 7 bases, and the junction held 1 base outside the gene matches. This CDR3 has 13 amino acids. Germline-derived CDR1 and CDR2 are MNHEY and SVGAGI. The CDR3 here is CASSYRDRGEAFF. DNA of the CDR3: TGTGCCAGCAGTTACAGGGACAGGGGTGAAGCTTTCTTT.

V is TRBV7-9 and J is TRBJ1-3, with D possibly TRBD1 on 5 matching bases. In germline, CDR1 is SEHNR, CDR2 FQNEAQ (reference sequence). The ends were cut back, 2 bases at V and 3 bases at J, with 8 bases in the middle. The CDR3 is made up of 14 amino acids. The CDR3 loop is CASSLQGSGNTIYF. For the CDR3, the DNA is TGTGCCAGCAGCTTACAGGGTAGTGGAAACACCATATATTTT. The variable domain in full, with the rest retrieved from reference TRBV7-9 and TRBJ1-3, is DTGVSQNPRHKITKRGQNVTFRCDPISEHNRLYWYRQTLGQGPEFLTYFQNEAQLEKSRLLSDRFSAERPKGSFSTLEIQRTEQGDSAMYLCASSLQGSGNTIYFGEGSWLTVV.

The CDR3 DNA is TGTGCCAGCAGCACCGGGACAGGGATTTCACCCCTCCACTTT. Encoded protein: CASSTGTGISPLHF. The V gene is TRBV2, the J gene TRBJ1-6, with 9 bases matching TRBD1. V dropped 6 bases and J dropped 9; count of bases not matched to a gene: 6. From germline, CDR1 is SNHLY and CDR2 FYNNEI. The CDR3 spans 14 residues. Complete variable domain (other parts from reference TRBV2 and TRBJ1-6): EPEVTQTPSHQVTQMGQEVILRCVPISNHLYFYWYRQILGQKVEFLVSFYNNEISEKSEIFDDQFSVERPDGSNFTLKIRSTKLEDSAMYFCASSTGTGISPLHFGNGTRLTVT.

The rearrangement joins TRBV5-1 to TRBJ2-3; the match to TRBD1 covers 10 bases. CDR1 is SGHRS, CDR2 YFSETQ, per germline. CDR3 length equals 15 residues. With 4 bases clipped from V and 5 bases from J, the junction kept 7 bases outside the gene matches. The CDR3, as DNA: TGCGCCAGCAGCGACCCCCGGGACAGGGGAGATACGCAGTATTTT. It translates to CASSDPRDRGDTQYF.

This clone was seen a few times. The junction shows a germline mismatch at one end, possibly a read error. The CDR3 sequence is CASSLRFPRGF. DNA for the CDR3: TGCGCCAGCTCTCTTAGGTTCCCTCGGGGCTTT. This chain connects TRBV4-1 to TRBJ1-6, with D hard to call. This CDR3 contains 11 residues. Germline V gene lookup returns CDR1 MGHRA and CDR2 YSYEKL.

The chain combines TRBV7-2 with TRBJ2-1; TRBD1 matches at 8 bases. The CDR3 sequence is 14 residues long. Trimming took 0 bases from V and 8 from J; bases not matched to a gene: 3. Germline V gene lookup returns CDR1 SGHTA and CDR2 FQGNSA. The CDR3 DNA reads TGTGCCAGCAGCTTAGCTAGGACAGGGCATGAGCAGTTCTTC. Protein product: CASSLARTGHEQFF.

The V and J genes are TRBV19 and TRBJ2-3, with D possibly matching TRBD2 (5 bases). Trimming removed 7 bases at V and 5 bases at J, with 16 bases between. CDR1 LNHDA and CDR2 SQIVND come from the germline V gene (reference sequence). The CDR3 is 14 amino acids. CDR3: CASKGALGGDTQYF. The CDR3 nucleotides read TGTGCCAGTAAGGGAGCCCTAGGAGGAGATACGCAGTATTTT.

The chain recombines TRBV28 with TRBJ2-2; D gene unclear. V was clipped by 4 bases and J by 6 bases, with 6 bases between them. Germline V gives CDR1 MDHEN, CDR2 SYDVKM. The CDR3 has 12 residues. CDR3 nucleotides: TGTGCCAGCAGTTCCCAGGCCGGGGAGCTGTTTTTT. Translation gives CASSSQAGELFF.

V is TRBV28 and J is TRBJ2-7; TRBD1 matches at 9 bases. After removal of 7 bases from V and 3 bases from J, the junction contained 7 bases not matched to a gene. Germline V gives CDR1 MDHEN, CDR2 SYDVKM. This CDR3 is 14 amino acids long. The chain's CDR3 is CASTPGQGSYEQYV. Written as DNA, the CDR3 is TGTGCCAGCACCCCGGGACAGGGAAGCTACGAGCAGTACGTC.

The chain links TRBV13 to TRBJ1-1; the match to TRBD1 covers 7 bases. The J segment lost 3 bases and the V segment lost 4 bases, leaving 5 bases of the junction unmatched. Germline V gene lookup returns CDR1 PRHDT and CDR2 FYEKMQ (reference sequence). This CDR3 comprises 14 residues. The DNA of the CDR3 is TGTGCCAGCAGCTCGGAAACAGGGGACACTGAAGCTTTCTTT. Translated, it gives CASSSETGDTEAFF.

This clone was observed a single time. This chain links TRBV15 with TRBJ2-5; TRBD2 is a possible D gene (6 bases). Germline V gene data show CDR1 as LNHNV and CDR2 as YYDKDF (reference sequence). This CDR3 has 14 amino acids. Deletions cut 0 bases from V and 2 bases from J, with 7 bases between. CDR3 nucleotide sequence: TGTGCCACCAGCAGAGAGCGGGGACAAGAGACCCAGTACTTC. This encodes CATSRERGQETQYF.

This clone was recorded once. The chain joins TRBV19 to TRBJ2-2, with a weak D call TRBD2 (6 bases). The CDR3 contains 15 residues. Trimming pared 1 base from V and 4 bases from J, leaving 10 bases between. Germline V lookup: CDR1 LNHDA, CDR2 SQIVND (reference sequence). In DNA, the CDR3 is TGTGCCAGTAGTATAGGCGGGGTGGGCACCGGGGAGCTGTTTTTT. This gives the protein CASSIGGVGTGELFF.

The V and J genes are TRBV6-5 and TRBJ1-1; unclear D gene. V was cut by 5 bases and J by 6 bases, with 13 bases left in between. CDR1 is MNHEY, CDR2 SVGAGI, per germline. This CDR3 is 13 amino acids long. CDR3 DNA sequence: TGTGCCAGCAGTGAAATGGAAGAGGCTGAAGCTTTCTTT. It encodes CASSEMEEAEAFF.